The rows below give T cell receptor beta chains drawn from one sample of a study of CD8 T cells in Susac syndrome. TCRdb used MiXCR to reprocess the immunoSEQ multiplex PCR reads, holding one entry per CDR3 protein. Among roughly 140,000 distinct CDR3 sequences, about 94% were seen once, and the ten largest hold roughly 0.27%. Sequences were obtained from CD8+ T cells from PBMCs. The receptors originated from a human donor in good health. The CDR3 runs from the conserved cysteine through the conserved F or W. D genes are given only for firm matches. Clone size is not always given. Where it is, it says once, few, many or a class for expanded clones.

V: TRBV27
size: few
D: .
J: TRBJ2-1
CDR3: CASSLIGGEQFF
DNA: TGTGCCAGCAGTTTAATCGGGGGAGAGCAGTTCTTC

V: TRBV5-1
size: .
D: TRBD1
J: TRBJ2-2
CDR3: CASSSVTGTVNTGELFF
DNA: TGCGCCAGCAGCTCGGTCACCGGGACAGTGAACACCGGGGAGCTGTTTTTT

V: TRBV29-1
size: once
D: .
J: TRBJ2-5
CDR3: CSAVVEEGSQYF
DNA: TGCAGCGCTGTAGTGGAGGAGGGGTCCCAGTACTTC

V: TRBV30
size: .
D: TRBD1
J: TRBJ2-3
CDR3: CAWSLFGQGADTQYF
DNA: TGTGCCTGGAGTTTATTCGGACAGGGTGCAGATACGCAGTATTTT

V: TRBV29-1
size: .
D: .
J: TRBJ2-1
CDR3: CSVRGGGNEQFF
DNA: TGCAGCGTTCGGGGAGGGGGCAATGAGCAGTTCTTC

V: TRBV28
size: .
D: TRBD1
J: TRBJ2-7
CDR3: CASSLTGTGDEQYF
DNA: TGTGCCAGCAGTTTGACCGGGACAGGAGACGAGCAGTACTTC

V: TRBV4-3
size: .
D: .
J: TRBJ1-2
CDR3: CASSQVGGFDYGYTF
DNA: TGCGCCAGCAGCCAAGTGGGGGGGTTTGACTATGGCTACACCTTC

V: TRBV19
size: .
D: TRBD2
J: TRBJ2-1
CDR3: CASSMQLAGNNEQFF
DNA: TGTGCCAGTAGTATGCAACTAGCGGGTAACAATGAGCAGTTCTTC

V: TRBV13
size: .
D: .
J: TRBJ2-7
CDR3: CASSPAKGAYEQYF
DNA: TGTGCCAGCAGCCCCGCTAAGGGGGCCTACGAGCAGTACTTC

V: TRBV27
size: .
D: .
J: TRBJ2-7
CDR3: CASKMTSEFYEQYF
DNA: TGTGCCAGCAAAATGACCTCTGAGTTCTACGAGCAGTACTTC

V: TRBV29-1
size: .
D: .
J: TRBJ2-5
CDR3: CRFSQQGCKTQYF
DNA: TGCAGGTTCTCCCAACAGGGATGCAAGACCCAGTACTTC

V: TRBV18
size: .
D: TRBD2
J: TRBJ2-7
CDR3: CASSPGGGDEQYF
DNA: TGTGCCAGCTCACCCGGCGGGGGAGACGAGCAGTACTTC

V: TRBV18
size: .
D: .
J: TRBJ2-3
CDR3: CASSPGGAASTDTQYF
DNA: TGTGCCAGCTCACCAGGCGGGGCGGCTAGCACAGATACGCAGTATTTT

V: TRBV28
size: .
D: TRBD2
J: TRBJ2-1
CDR3: CASSPPGRAGWNEQFF
DNA: TGTGCCAGCAGTCCCCCGGGGAGGGCTGGTTGGAATGAGCAGTTCTTC

V: TRBV29-1
size: .
D: .
J: TRBJ2-1
CDR3: CSVVAAFYNEQFF
DNA: TGCAGCGTTGTAGCAGCGTTTTACAATGAGCAGTTCTTC

V: TRBV7-9
size: .
D: .
J: TRBJ1-2
CDR3: CASRRGSEGYTF
DNA: TGTGCCAGCAGGAGAGGTTCGGAAGGCTACACCTTC

V: TRBV7-9
size: .
D: .
J: TRBJ2-1
CDR3: CASSLPSWDVRSYNEQFF
DNA: TGTGCCAGCAGCTTACCCTCTTGGGACGTCCGCTCCTACAATGAGCAGTTCTTC

V: TRBV27
size: .
D: TRBD1
J: TRBJ1-2
CDR3: CASSWGQHYGYTF
DNA: TGTGCCAGCAGTTGGGGACAGCACTATGGCTACACCTTC

V: TRBV27
size: .
D: .
J: TRBJ2-5
CDR3: CASSLRTDSQETQYF
DNA: TGTGCCAGCAGTTTAAGGACAGATTCTCAAGAGACCCAGTACTTC

V: TRBV15
size: .
D: TRBD1
J: TRBJ2-1
CDR3: CATSRDRGIYNEQFF
DNA: TGTGCCACCAGCAGGGACAGGGGAATCTACAATGAGCAGTTCTTC

V: TRBV20-1
size: .
D: TRBD2
J: TRBJ2-3
CDR3: CSATSLAGGSDTQYF
DNA: TGCAGTGCTACCTCACTAGCGGGAGGGTCGGATACGCAGTATTTT

V: TRBV28
size: .
D: TRBD1
J: TRBJ2-7
CDR3: CASSLGRTGAHEQYF
DNA: TGTGCCAGCAGTTTGGGAAGGACAGGGGCACACGAGCAGTACTTC

V: TRBV20-1
size: .
D: .
J: TRBJ2-6
CDR3: CSARIYLAGANVLTF
DNA: TGCAGTGCTAGAATTTACCTAGCCGGGGCCAACGTCCTGACTTTC

V: TRBV12-3/TRBV12-4
size: .
D: TRBD2
J: TRBJ2-1
CDR3: CASTQTSGYNEQFF
DNA: TGTGCCAGCACTCAAACTAGCGGCTACAATGAGCAGTTCTTC

V: TRBV6-7
size: .
D: .
J: TRBJ2-3
CDR3: CASSLMGNTDTQYF
DNA: TGTGCCAGCAGTTTGATGGGCAACACAGATACGCAGTATTTT

V: TRBV30
size: .
D: TRBD1
J: TRBJ1-1
CDR3: CAWSSYSGTGGAFF
DNA: TGTGCCTGGAGTTCTTACTCCGGGACAGGAGGCGCTTTCTTT

V: TRBV27
size: .
D: .
J: TRBJ2-1
CDR3: CASSLLGASSYNEQFF
DNA: TGTGCCAGCAGTTTGTTAGGTGCAAGCTCCTACAATGAGCAGTTCTTC

V: TRBV9
size: once
D: TRBD1
J: TRBJ1-1
CDR3: CASSPWDRVDTEAFF
DNA: TGTGCCAGCAGCCCATGGGACAGGGTGGACACTGAAGCTTTCTTT

V: TRBV24-1
size: .
D: TRBD2
J: TRBJ2-1
CDR3: CATKASGNNEQFF
DNA: TGTGCCACCAAGGCTAGCGGAAACAATGAGCAGTTCTTC

V: TRBV27
size: .
D: .
J: TRBJ2-7
CDR3: CASSFLPGALGHEQYF
DNA: TGTGCCAGCAGTTTCCTACCAGGGGCCCTGGGACACGAGCAGTACTTC

V: TRBV27
size: .
D: .
J: TRBJ2-1
CDR3: CASSLWPGYYNEQFF
DNA: TGTGCCAGCAGTTTATGGCCAGGTTACTACAATGAGCAGTTCTTC

V: TRBV28
size: .
D: .
J: TRBJ2-7
CDR3: CASSNYEQYF
DNA: TGTGCCAGCAGTAATTACGAGCAGTACTTC

V: TRBV7-9
size: .
D: .
J: TRBJ1-2
CDR3: CASSPPDYGYTF
DNA: TGTGCCAGCAGCCCGCCCGACTATGGCTACACCTTC

V: TRBV9
size: .
D: TRBD1
J: TRBJ1-1
CDR3: CASGQGNEAFF
DNA: TGTGCCAGCGGACAGGGTAACGAAGCTTTCTTT

V: TRBV28
size: .
D: .
J: TRBJ1-2
CDR3: CAISDGANYGYTF
DNA: TGTGCCATCTCGGACGGAGCTAACTATGGCTACACCTTC

V: TRBV7-9
size: .
D: TRBD1
J: TRBJ2-7
CDR3: CASSAQGTGWGEQYF
DNA: TGTGCCAGCAGCGCCCAAGGGACAGGATGGGGCGAGCAGTACTTC

V: TRBV12-3/TRBV12-4
size: once
D: TRBD1
J: TRBJ2-5
CDR3: CASSLEAGQGRRYQETQYF
DNA: TGTGCCAGCAGTTTAGAGGCGGGACAGGGGCGCAGGTACCAAGAGACCCAGTACTTC

V: TRBV20-1
size: .
D: .
J: TRBJ2-1
CDR3: CSAMSGNEQFF
DNA: TGCAGTGCTATGAGCGGAAATGAGCAGTTCTTC

V: TRBV7-9
size: few
D: TRBD1
J: TRBJ2-7
CDR3: CASSSIDRGHEQYF
DNA: TGTGCCAGCAGCTCGATCGACAGGGGACACGAGCAGTACTTC

V: TRBV14
size: .
D: .
J: TRBJ2-5
CDR3: CASSQEWWENGAVGETQYF
DNA: TGTGCCAGCAGCCAAGAATGGTGGGAAAATGGAGCCGTAGGAGAGACCCAGTACTTC

V: TRBV29-1
size: .
D: TRBD1
J: TRBJ2-7
CDR3: CSVAGTGTYEQYF
DNA: TGCAGCGTCGCCGGGACAGGGACCTACGAGCAGTACTTC

V: TRBV19
size: .
D: .
J: TRBJ2-5
CDR3: CASSPGAAHGTQYF
DNA: TGTGCCAGTAGTCCTGGGGCCGCCCATGGGACCCAGTACTTC

V: TRBV29-1
size: .
D: TRBD2
J: TRBJ2-1
CDR3: CSVLAGGGEQFF
DNA: TGCAGCGTTCTAGCGGGAGGGGGGGAGCAGTTCTTC

V: TRBV11-2
size: few
D: TRBD2
J: TRBJ2-1
CDR3: CASSLGTSNEQFF
DNA: TGTGCCAGCAGCTTAGGGACTAGCAATGAGCAGTTCTTC

V: TRBV4-1
size: .
D: .
J: TRBJ2-7
CDR3: CASSQSIQGPFSYEQYF
DNA: TGCGCCAGCAGCCAATCCATCCAGGGTCCTTTCTCCTACGAGCAGTACTTC

V: TRBV3-1
size: .
D: TRBD1
J: TRBJ2-3
CDR3: CASSPTGRGQGLPDTQYF
DNA: TGTGCCAGCAGCCCAACGGGGAGAGGACAGGGGTTACCAGATACGCAGTATTTT

V: TRBV24-1
size: .
D: TRBD2
J: TRBJ2-1
CDR3: CATSDYGLASDEQFF
DNA: TGTGCCACCAGTGACTACGGACTAGCGAGCGATGAGCAGTTCTTC

V: TRBV27
size: .
D: .
J: TRBJ2-3
CDR3: CASTGSTDTQYF
DNA: TGTGCCAGCACTGGGAGCACAGATACGCAGTATTTT

V: TRBV19
size: .
D: .
J: TRBJ1-1
CDR3: CASRTDLQNTEAFF
DNA: TGTGCCAGTAGAACGGACTTACAGAACACTGAAGCTTTCTTT

V: TRBV7-9
size: .
D: .
J: TRBJ2-1
CDR3: CASSSHGKGEYNEQFF
DNA: TGTGCCAGCAGCAGCCACGGGAAGGGAGAGTACAATGAGCAGTTCTTC

V: TRBV7-2
size: .
D: .
J: TRBJ2-5
CDR3: CASSSDWGETQYF
DNA: TGTGCCAGCAGCTCAGACTGGGGGGAGACCCAGTACTTC

V: TRBV5-4
size: .
D: TRBD2
J: TRBJ2-1
CDR3: CASRLAGASYNEQFF
DNA: TGTGCCAGCAGGTTAGCGGGAGCTTCCTACAATGAGCAGTTCTTC

V: TRBV11-2
size: once
D: .
J: TRBJ2-7
CDR3: CASIAKDTYEQYF
DNA: TGTGCCAGCATTGCGAAGGACACCTACGAGCAGTACTTC

V: TRBV11-1
size: .
D: TRBD1
J: TRBJ2-7
CDR3: CASSARRQGGKDYEQYF
DNA: TGTGCCAGCAGCGCCAGACGACAGGGCGGTAAGGACTACGAGCAGTACTTC